The entry that follows covers one T cell receptor (beta chain) sequence. The antigen remains unidentified. Both TCR beta VDJ combination and CDR3 sequence profiling were carried out. Genomic DNA was the template for this profiling. TCRdb recomputed calls from the reads with MiXCR, one row per CDR3 protein. Among tens of thousands of distinct CDR3 sequences listed, approximately 45% were seen once. The data were obtained in a study of CD8+CD57+ T cells in acquired aplastic anemia. Study in general: DNA per sorted CD4+ or CD8+ sample ranged about 0.19 to 30 ug, averaging roughly 3.2 ug.

The germline CDR1 and CDR2 sequences are SNHLY and FYNNEI. Trimming shortened V by 0 bases and J by 7 bases, and 15 bases separated the two germline ends. CDR3 size: 15 residues. General study points: Between patients and controls, around 30 CD8+ CDR3 sequences were found in common.

The source is a human donor in good health, serving as a control. Input material: sorted CD4+, CD8+, or CD8+CD57+ T cells (not recorded which) from PBMCs. J is TRBJ1-1 and V is TRBV2; D may be TRBD1 (5 bases). The CDR3 protein is CASSEATTETNEAFF. The CDR3 DNA reads as TGTGCCAGCAGTGAAGCGACGACAGAGACTAATGAAGCTTTCTTT.